The 10 T cell receptor beta chains presented below share a single source sample, sequenced in a study of T cells after yellow fever vaccination. MiXCR, run by TCRdb on the 5' RACE reads, gives a single entry per CDR3 protein. The sample lists about 160,000 distinct CDR3 sequences; 5.5% to 7.5% were seen once. Specimen: CD4+ T cells sorted from PBMCs, collected 5 days after the first yellow fever vaccination. Receptors were obtained from a man aged 18 to 35 who received the YFV17D yellow fever vaccine.

This clonotype was observed at least ten times. The gene calls are TRBV9 and TRBJ2-1; either TRBD1 or TRBD2 may fit D (5 bases each). V shed 0 bases and J shed 5 bases, with 15 bases lying between them. The CDR3 covers 16 residues. Germline V gene lookup returns CDR1 SGDLS and CDR2 YYNGEE. This chain's CDR3 is CASSVASGTTNNEQFF. The CDR3 coding sequence is TGTGCCAGCAGCGTAGCTTCCGGGACGACCAACAATGAGCAGTTCTTC.

This clonotype has ten or more counts. The chain joins TRBV7-8 to TRBJ1-1; D is uncertain. Per germline, CDR1 SGHVS and CDR2 FQNEAQ. Trimming stripped 0 bases from V and 3 bases from J, with 11 bases between. The CDR3 totals 15 residues. CDR3 amino acids: CASSLARGRHTEAFF. DNA of the CDR3: TGTGCCAGCAGCTTAGCGCGAGGGAGGCACACTGAAGCTTTCTTT.

The rearrangement links TRBV4-2 to TRBJ1-5; 7 bases map to TRBD1. This CDR3 spans 14 amino acids. V trimming: 3 bases; J trimming: 4 bases; junction bases outside the gene matches: 3. Germline V gives CDR1 LGHNA, CDR2 YNFKEQ. The CDR3 here is CASSHRGLNQPQHF. The CDR3 DNA follows: TGTGCCAGCAGCCATAGGGGGCTGAATCAGCCCCAGCATTTT.

The chain combines TRBV4-3 with TRBJ2-3; D gene unclear. The CDR3 is 16 residues long. Germline V gene sequence: CDR1 LGHNA, CDR2 YSLEER. The germline V and J ends were trimmed by 0 bases and 5 bases, with 15 bases remaining between them. The chain's CDR3 is CASSQDVLRPGDTQYF. Written as DNA, the CDR3 is TGCGCCAGCAGCCAAGACGTTTTGAGGCCCGGAGATACGCAGTATTTT.

This clonotype was seen many times. The junction does not match germline at one end; this may be a read error. CDR3 amino acids: CASSPRPTSGGDSEQFF. DNA for the CDR3: TGTGCTAGCAGCCCTAGGCCTACTAGCGGGGGGGATAGTGAGCAGTTCTTC. This chain uses TRBV7-7 with TRBJ2-1; 13 nucleotides agree with TRBD2. The CDR3 is 17 amino acids. From germline, CDR1 is SSHAT and CDR2 FNYEAQ (reference sequence).

Regarding this clonotype: A much larger clone is a single base away; this may be a read error. The CDR3 nucleotides are TGTGCCAGCCGCTCCGGACCCTTCCAAGAGACCCAGTACTTC. It translates to CASRSGPFQETQYF. The chain couples TRBV5-5 to TRBJ2-5; no clear D gene. Trimming removed 7 bases from V and 1 base from J, with 14 bases in between. The CDR3 loop spans 14 amino acids. Germline-derived CDR1 and CDR2 are SGHKS and YYEKEE (reference sequence). The full variable domain, with the rest looked up from reference TRBV5-5 and TRBJ2-5, is DAGVTQSPTHLIKTRGQQVTLRCSPISGHKSVSWYQQVLGQGPQFIFQYYEKEERGRGNFPDRFSARQFPNYSSELNVNALLLGDSALYLCASRSGPFQETQYFGPGTRLLVL.

Many counts were recorded for this clonotype. The chain is built from TRBV2 and TRBJ1-2; D not resolved. Trimming shortened V by 7 bases and J by 5 bases, and 5 bases separated the two germline ends. The CDR3 consists of 10 residues. Germline V gene lookup returns CDR1 SNHLY and CDR2 FYNNEI. The CDR3 loop is CASKSYGYTF. The DNA for the CDR3 is TGTGCCAGCAAATCTTATGGCTACACCTTC.

There are a few counts of this clonotype. This rearrangement joins TRBV20-1 to TRBJ2-3; the match to TRBD1 covers 7 bases. The CDR3 spans 13 residues. J lost 3 bases, V lost 7 bases, and 7 bases had no gene match. Germline V gives CDR1 DFQATT, CDR2 SNEGSKA (reference sequence). The CDR3 region has the DNA TGCAGTGTAAACAGGGGAATAACAGATACGCAGTATTTT. Protein sequence: CSVNRGITDTQYF.

V gene TRBV29-1 combines with J gene TRBJ2-5; D tentatively fits TRBD1 or TRBD2 (5 bases each). The germline CDR1 and CDR2 sequences are SQVTM and ANQGSEA. V was trimmed by 6 bases and J by 5 bases, leaving 13 bases between them. The CDR3 consists of 12 residues. The CDR3 reads CSVKTWGETQYF. CDR3 in DNA: TGCAGCGTAAAGACGTGGGGGGAGACCCAGTACTTC. Drawing the rest from reference TRBV29-1 and TRBJ2-5, the complete variable domain is SAVISQKPSRDICQRGTSLTIQCQVDSQVTMMFWYRQQPGQSLTLIATANQGSEATYESGFVIDKFPISRPNLTFSTLTVSNMSPEDSSIYLCSVKTWGETQYFGPGTRLLVL.

This chain links TRBV5-4 with TRBJ2-1; 11 nucleotides line up with TRBD2. The trim removed 4 bases at V and 6 bases at J, leaving 9 bases unmatched. Germline V gives CDR1 SGHNT, CDR2 YYREEE (reference sequence). The CDR3 loop spans 16 amino acids. The CDR3 nucleotides are TGTGCCAGCAGCGGGGGTCTAGCGGGGGGACCCAATGAGCAGTTCTTC. Translated, it gives CASSGGLAGGPNEQFF.